The next 14 T cell receptor beta chains were all read from a single sample in a study of T cell repertoires in cytomegalovirus infection. Via MiXCR, TCRdb re-called the reads, giving one row per CDR3 protein. The table records around 800,000 distinct CDR3 sequences, 30% to 35% of them present only once. Their antigens are not known. The sequencing here drew on cultured CD8+ T cells from PBMCs, taken from culture after CMV antigen stimulation. These receptors originate from a human donor in good health (CMV status not recorded). Some clones in this sample may be carry-over from other donors' samples.

This rearrangement joins TRBV6-2 or TRBV6-3 to TRBJ2-7, with 13 bases identical to TRBD2. The CDR3 has 17 amino acids. CDR1 and CDR2 from the germline V gene are MNHEY and SVGEGT. The trim removed 6 bases at V and 3 bases at J, leaving 11 bases unmatched. CDR3 nucleotide sequence: TGTGCCAGCAGCCCTCCGGCTTGGACTAGCGGGAGCTACGAGCAGTACGTC. Encoded protein: CASSPPAWTSGSYEQYV.

The chain's CDR3 is CATSRDLGRGNEQFF. In nucleotides, the CDR3 is TGTGCCACCAGCAGAGATCTCGGAAGGGGCAATGAGCAGTTCTTC. This chain connects TRBV15 to TRBJ2-1, with a possible D match to TRBD1 (5 bases). Looked up from germline, CDR1 is LNHNV and CDR2 is YYDKDF (reference sequence). The V gene lost 0 bases and the J gene lost 6 bases, with 12 bases spanning the gap. The CDR3 is 15 amino acids.

This clonotype was picked up a small number of times. A read error may explain this, as a much larger clone is one base away. This chain uses TRBV7-8 with TRBJ2-2; D is unresolved. V was shortened by 6 bases and J by 4 bases, with 6 bases between the two germline ends. Germline CDR1 reads SGHVS; CDR2 reads FQNEAQ. The CDR3 length is 12 residues. CDR3 residues: CASRWTTGELFF. CDR3 DNA: TGTGCCAGCAGGTGGACCACCGGGGAGCTGTTTTTT.

This chain joins TRBV3-1 and TRBJ2-3, with 8 nucleotides matching TRBD2. J was trimmed by 2 bases and V by 7 bases; bases with no gene match: 11. This CDR3 has 16 residues. CDR1 is LGHDT, CDR2 YNNKEL, per germline (reference sequence). The CDR3 DNA is TGTGCCAGCACCGTGGGGTCTAGCGGGTACACAGATACGCAGTATTTT. Translation gives CASTVGSSGYTDTQYF.

V and J are TRBV24-1 and TRBJ2-1; possible D gene TRBD2, 5 bases. V lost 4 bases and J 6 bases, leaving 9 bases between the germline ends. CDR3 length equals 13 residues. The germline V gene has CDR1 KGHDR and CDR2 SFDVKD. CDR3 in DNA: TGTGCCACCAGTGAAGTCCGGGGCAATGAGCAGTTCTTC. Protein sequence: CATSEVRGNEQFF.

Only a few counts were recorded for this clonotype. The chain combines TRBV27 with TRBJ1-1; D perhaps matches TRBD1 (5 bases). Looked up from germline, CDR1 is MNHEY and CDR2 is SMNVEV (reference sequence). This CDR3 spans 16 amino acids. Between the trimmed V and J ends, which lost 1 base and 3 bases, there was a span of 15 bases. This chain's CDR3 is CASSLYLGTWDTEAFF. The CDR3 DNA sequence: TGTGCCAGCAGTTTATATTTAGGGACCTGGGACACTGAAGCTTTCTTT.

The chain recombines TRBV7-6 with TRBJ2-7, with 8 nucleotides matching TRBD1. Looked up from germline, CDR1 is SGHVS and CDR2 is FNYEAQ. The CDR3 is 17 amino acids. The junction had 10 bases not matched to a gene; V was cut back by 1 base and J by 2 bases. CDR3 sequence: CASSLGSGTGNTYEQYF. Written as DNA, the CDR3 is TGTGCCAGCAGCTTAGGTTCAGGGACAGGTAATACCTACGAGCAGTACTTC.

There are many counts of this clonotype. The chain links TRBV6-2 or TRBV6-3 to TRBJ2-1; D possibly matches TRBD1 or TRBD2 (5 bases each). The V and J ends lost 0 bases and 0 bases respectively, with 6 bases between them. Looked up from germline, CDR1 is MNHEY and CDR2 is SVGEGT. This CDR3 comprises 15 residues. Here the CDR3 DNA reads TGTGCCAGCAGTTACTCGGGGGTCTCCTACAATGAGCAGTTCTTC. Its translation is CASSYSGVSYNEQFF.

This clonotype was picked up many times. The CDR3 sequence is CASSSQDGGAGPRNIQYF. The CDR3, as DNA: TGTGCCAGCAGCTCCCAGGACGGGGGGGCTGGCCCCAGGAACATTCAGTACTTC. The chain couples TRBV7-8 to TRBJ2-4, with 8 bases identical to TRBD2. Germline V CDR1 and CDR2: SGHVS, FQNEAQ. The V gene end was trimmed by 4 bases and the J gene end by 7 bases; junction bases not matched to a gene: 18. This CDR3 has 18 residues.

This clonotype has a handful of counts. The chain combines TRBV6-2 or TRBV6-3 with TRBJ2-1; TRBD1 or TRBD2 may be the D gene (5 bases each). Trimming shortened V by 5 bases and J by 3 bases, and 17 bases separated the two germline ends. The CDR3 has 16 amino acids. Germline-derived CDR1 and CDR2 are MNHEY and SVGEGT. This CDR3 is CASSPRGGSRYNEQFF. CDR3 in DNA: TGTGCCAGCAGTCCACGGGGCGGATCTCGCTACAATGAGCAGTTCTTC.

The chain is built from TRBV15 and TRBJ2-7; 8 nucleotides align to TRBD1. V shed 6 bases, J shed 0 bases, and the junction held 1 base outside the gene matches. The germline V gene encodes CDR1 LNHNV and CDR2 YYDKDF (reference sequence). The CDR3 is 13 residues long. For the CDR3, the DNA is TGTGCCACCAGGGGACAGGACTCCTACGAGCAGTACTTC. This gives the protein CATRGQDSYEQYF.

The chain combines TRBV7-8 with TRBJ2-7, with 9 bases aligning to TRBD1. J was trimmed by 6 bases and V by 5 bases; bases with no gene match: 5. Germline values: CDR1 SGHVS, CDR2 FQNEAQ. The CDR3 spans 13 residues. The chain's CDR3 is CASSLGDRAEQYV. CDR3 bases: TGTGCCAGCAGCCTGGGGGACAGGGCCGAGCAGTACGTC.

This clonotype was seen many times. V and J are TRBV7-8 and TRBJ2-1; TRBD2 matches 9 bases. V was clipped by 4 bases and J by 0 bases; unmatched bases: 7. This CDR3 spans 17 amino acids. CDR1 SGHVS and CDR2 FQNEAQ come from the germline V gene. CDR3 protein: CASSSPSSGDSYNEQFF. The CDR3, as DNA: TGTGCCAGCAGCTCCCCATCTAGCGGGGACTCCTACAATGAGCAGTTCTTC.

This clonotype turned up a few times. V usage is TRBV28 and J usage is TRBJ2-3; maybe TRBD2 (7 bases). V lost 9 bases and J lost 2, with 18 bases in between. The CDR3 runs 15 residues. Germline V CDR1 and CDR2: MDHEN, SYDVKM. The CDR3 DNA is TGTGCCAGTTCGGCGGGGGCGAGGGTCACAGATACGCAGTATTTT. Its protein is CASSAGARVTDTQYF.